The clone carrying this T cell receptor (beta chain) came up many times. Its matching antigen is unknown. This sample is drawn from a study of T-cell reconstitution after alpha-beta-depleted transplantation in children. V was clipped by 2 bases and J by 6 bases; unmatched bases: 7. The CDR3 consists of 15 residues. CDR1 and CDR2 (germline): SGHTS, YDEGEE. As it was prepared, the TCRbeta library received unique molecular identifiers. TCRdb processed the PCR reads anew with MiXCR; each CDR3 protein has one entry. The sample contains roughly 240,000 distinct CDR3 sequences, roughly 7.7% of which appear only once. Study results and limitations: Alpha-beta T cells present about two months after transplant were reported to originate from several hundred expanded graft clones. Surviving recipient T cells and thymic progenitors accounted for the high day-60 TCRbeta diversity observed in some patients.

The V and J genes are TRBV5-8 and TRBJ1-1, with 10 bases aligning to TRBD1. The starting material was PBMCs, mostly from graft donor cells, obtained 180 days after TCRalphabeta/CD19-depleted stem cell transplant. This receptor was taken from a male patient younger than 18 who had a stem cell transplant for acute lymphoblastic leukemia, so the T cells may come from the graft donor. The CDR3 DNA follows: TGTGCCAGCAGCTTTGGTGCCGGGACAGGGGCTGAAGCTTTCTTT. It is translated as CASSFGAGTGAEAFF.